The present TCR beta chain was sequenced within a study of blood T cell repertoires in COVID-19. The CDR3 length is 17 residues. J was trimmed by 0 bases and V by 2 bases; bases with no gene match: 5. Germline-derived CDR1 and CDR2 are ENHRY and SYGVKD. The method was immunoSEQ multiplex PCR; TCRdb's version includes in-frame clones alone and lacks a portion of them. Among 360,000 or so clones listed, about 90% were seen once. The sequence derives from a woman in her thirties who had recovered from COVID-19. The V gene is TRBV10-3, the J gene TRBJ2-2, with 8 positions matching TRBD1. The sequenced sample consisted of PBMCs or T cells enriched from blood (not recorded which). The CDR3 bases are TGTGCCATCAGTGAGAGACAGGGGCCCACGAACACCGGGGAGCTGTTTTTT. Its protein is CAISERQGPTNTGELFF.